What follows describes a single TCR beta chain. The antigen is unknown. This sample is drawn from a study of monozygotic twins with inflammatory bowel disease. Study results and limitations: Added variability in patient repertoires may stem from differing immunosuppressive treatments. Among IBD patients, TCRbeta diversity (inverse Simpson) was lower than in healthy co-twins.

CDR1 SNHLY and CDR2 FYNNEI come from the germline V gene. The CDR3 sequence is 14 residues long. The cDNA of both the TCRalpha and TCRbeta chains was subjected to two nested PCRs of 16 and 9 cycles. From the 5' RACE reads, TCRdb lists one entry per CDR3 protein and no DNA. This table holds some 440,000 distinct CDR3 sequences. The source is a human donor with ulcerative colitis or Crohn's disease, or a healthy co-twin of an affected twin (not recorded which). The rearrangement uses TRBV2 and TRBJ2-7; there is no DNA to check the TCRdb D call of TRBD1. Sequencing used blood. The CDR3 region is CASSGLTGHDEQYF.